This entry is about one TCR beta chain. These data belong to a study of shared T cell receptors in the human thymus. The CDR3 runs 12 residues. Looked up from germline, CDR1 is SEHNR and CDR2 is FQNEAQ (reference sequence). V was clipped by 6 bases and J by 4 bases, with 9 bases between them. Measured with immunoSEQ multiplex PCR; TCRdb has only the in-frame clones, and not every one. This table holds 700,000 to 750,000 clones, over 75% found once. These data were also filed under a second study, of human thymus T cells. Turning to that study: The study used thymus tissue resected during corrective heart surgery. Both thymic and peripheral blood repertoires showed apparently biased V and J usage. Reports from related research described highly overlapping thymic repertoires among unrelated individuals.

The V and J genes are TRBV7-9 and TRBJ2-5, with D possibly TRBD1 on 6 matching bases. This clonotype was obtained from a girl in the first two years of life with a congenital heart defect. The specimen was thymocytes. The CDR3 DNA sequence: TGTGCCAGCAGACAGGGTGGAGAGACCCAGTACTTC. This gives the protein CASRQGGETQYF.